This T cell receptor (beta chain) was recorded in a study of OX40 agonist ivuxolimab in advanced cancers. At the level of the study: The group had a mean age of about 65 years, ranged from roughly 23 to 90, and was 82.7% male. One hepatocellular carcinoma and two cutaneous melanoma patients partially responded. Study results and caveats: The CD4+ and CD8+ T cells in the blood had expanded clonally by week 6 at 0.1 to 3.0 mg/kg.

Patients with autoimmune history or systemic immunosuppression were excluded. To note about this clone: The antigen is unknown.

Some clones are missing from TCRdb's copy, which holds only in-frame ones; the method was immunoSEQ multiplex PCR. The sample lists 65,000 to 95,000 clones; about 85% were seen once. The V gene lost 3 bases and the J gene lost 6 bases, with 6 bases spanning the gap. The CDR3 length is 11 residues. CDR1 and CDR2 from the germline V gene are MNHEY and SMNVEV (reference sequence). This receptor was identified in an adult with an advanced solid tumor such as melanoma, head and neck, liver or kidney cancer. The chain uses TRBV27 and TRBJ2-7; D is perhaps TRBD2 (6 bases). Sample: CD4+ or CD8+ T cells sorted from blood, taken in a trial of the OX40 agonist ivuxolimab. The CDR3 spells CASSLGGEQYF. The CDR3 coding sequence is TGTGCCAGCAGTTTGGGGGGCGAGCAGTACTTC.